Reported below is one TCR beta chain. The sample originates from a study of blood T cell repertoires in COVID-19. Measured with immunoSEQ multiplex PCR; TCRdb has only the in-frame clones, and not every one. The sample lists fewer than 400,000 clones; approximately 87% were seen once. The CDR3 consists of 15 residues. V dropped 0 bases and J dropped 8 bases, with 14 bases sitting between them. Germline CDR1 SGDLS, CDR2 YYNGEE. The receptor comes from a woman in her forties or fifties who had recovered from COVID-19. Sequencing input: PBMCs or T cells enriched from blood (not recorded which). The chain links TRBV9 to TRBJ1-4; weak D call: TRBD1 (6 bases). For the CDR3, the DNA is TGTGCCAGCAGCGTAGATTCGGGGGGCAGGGAAAAACTGTTTTTT. Translating gives CASSVDSGGREKLFF.